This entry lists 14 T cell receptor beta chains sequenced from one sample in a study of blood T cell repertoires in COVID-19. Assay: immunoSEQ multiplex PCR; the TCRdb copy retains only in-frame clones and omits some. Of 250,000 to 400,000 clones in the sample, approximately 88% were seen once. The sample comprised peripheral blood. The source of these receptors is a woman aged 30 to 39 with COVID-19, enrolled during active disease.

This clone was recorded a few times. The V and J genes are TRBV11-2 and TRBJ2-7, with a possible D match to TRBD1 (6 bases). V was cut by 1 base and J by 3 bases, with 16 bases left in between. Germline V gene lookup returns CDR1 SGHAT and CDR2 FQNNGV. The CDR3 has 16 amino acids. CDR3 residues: CASSLGRSLQGYEQYF. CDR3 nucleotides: TGTGCCAGCAGCTTAGGGCGCAGTTTACAGGGCTACGAGCAGTACTTC.

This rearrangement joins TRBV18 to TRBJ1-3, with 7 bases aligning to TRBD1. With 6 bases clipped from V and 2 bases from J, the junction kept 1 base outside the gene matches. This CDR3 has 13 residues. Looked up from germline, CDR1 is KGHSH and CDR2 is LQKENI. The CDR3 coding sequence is TGTGCCAGCTCCACAGGGGCTGGAAACACCATATATTTT. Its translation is CASSTGAGNTIYF.

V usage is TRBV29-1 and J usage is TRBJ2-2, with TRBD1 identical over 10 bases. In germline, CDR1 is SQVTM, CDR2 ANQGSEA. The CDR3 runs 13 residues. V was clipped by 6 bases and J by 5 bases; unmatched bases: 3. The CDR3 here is CSVRDRGTGELFF. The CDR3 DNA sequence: TGCAGCGTCCGGGACAGGGGAACCGGGGAGCTGTTTTTT.

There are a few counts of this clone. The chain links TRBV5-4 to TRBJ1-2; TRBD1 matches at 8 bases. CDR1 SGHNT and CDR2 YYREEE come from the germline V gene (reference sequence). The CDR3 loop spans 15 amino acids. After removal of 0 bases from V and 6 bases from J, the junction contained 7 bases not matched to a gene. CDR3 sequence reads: CASSLAHRQGNGYTF. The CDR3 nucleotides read TGTGCCAGCAGCTTGGCCCATAGACAGGGGAATGGCTACACCTTC.

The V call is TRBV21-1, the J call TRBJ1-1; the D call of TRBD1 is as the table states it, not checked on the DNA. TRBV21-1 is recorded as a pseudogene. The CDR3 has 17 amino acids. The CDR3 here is CASSTTGTGDMNTEAFF. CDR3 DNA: TGTGCCAGCAGCACGACCGGGACAGGGGATATGAACACTGAAGCTTTCTTT.

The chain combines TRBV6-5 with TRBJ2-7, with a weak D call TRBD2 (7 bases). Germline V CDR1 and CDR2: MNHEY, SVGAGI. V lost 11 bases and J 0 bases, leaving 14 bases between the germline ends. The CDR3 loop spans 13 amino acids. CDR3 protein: CAVRGDNSYEQYV. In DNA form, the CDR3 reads TGTGCCGTCCGGGGGGACAACTCCTACGAGCAGTACGTC.

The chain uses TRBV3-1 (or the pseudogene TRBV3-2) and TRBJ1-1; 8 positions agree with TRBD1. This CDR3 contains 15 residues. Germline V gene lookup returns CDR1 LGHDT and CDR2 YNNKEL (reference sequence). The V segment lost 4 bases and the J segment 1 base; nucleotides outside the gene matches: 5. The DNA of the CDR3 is TGTGCCAGCAGCCCAGGGGGCAAGGGGAACACTGAAGCTTTCTTT. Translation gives CASSPGGKGNTEAFF.

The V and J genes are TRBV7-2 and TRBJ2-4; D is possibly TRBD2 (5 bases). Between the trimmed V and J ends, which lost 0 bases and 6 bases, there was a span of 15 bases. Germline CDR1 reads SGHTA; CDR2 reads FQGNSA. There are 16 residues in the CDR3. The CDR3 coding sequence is TGTGCCAGCAGCTTAGCGAGTCCGCGGAGCGGAAACATTCAGTACTTC. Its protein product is CASSLASPRSGNIQYF.

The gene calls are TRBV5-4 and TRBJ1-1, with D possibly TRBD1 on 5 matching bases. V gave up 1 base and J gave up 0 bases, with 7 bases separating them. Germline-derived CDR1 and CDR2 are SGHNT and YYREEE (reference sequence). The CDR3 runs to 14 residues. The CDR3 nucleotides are TGTGCCAGCAGCTTGTTACAGGTGAACACTGAAGCTTTCTTT. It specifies CASSLLQVNTEAFF.

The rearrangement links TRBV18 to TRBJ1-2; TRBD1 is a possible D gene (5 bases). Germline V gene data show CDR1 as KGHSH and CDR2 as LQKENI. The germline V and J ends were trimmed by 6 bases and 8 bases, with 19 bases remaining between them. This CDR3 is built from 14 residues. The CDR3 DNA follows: TGTGCCAGCTCCCCTGACACGGGGGGGAGAGGCTACACCTTC. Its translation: CASSPDTGGRGYTF.

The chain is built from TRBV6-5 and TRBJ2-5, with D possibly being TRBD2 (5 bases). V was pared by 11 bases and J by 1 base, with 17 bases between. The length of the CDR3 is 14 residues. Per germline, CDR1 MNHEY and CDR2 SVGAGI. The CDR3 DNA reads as TGTGCCGCCCGAGCACGGGGATCCCAAGAGACCCAGTACTTC. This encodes CAARARGSQETQYF.

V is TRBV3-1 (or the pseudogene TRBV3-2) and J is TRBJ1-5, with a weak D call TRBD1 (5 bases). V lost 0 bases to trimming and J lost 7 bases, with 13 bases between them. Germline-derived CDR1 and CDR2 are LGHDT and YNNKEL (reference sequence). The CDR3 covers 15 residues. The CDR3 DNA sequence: TGTGCCAGCAGCCAAGATCCGGGGGTTTTGCAGCCCCAGCATTTT. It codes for CASSQDPGVLQPQHF.

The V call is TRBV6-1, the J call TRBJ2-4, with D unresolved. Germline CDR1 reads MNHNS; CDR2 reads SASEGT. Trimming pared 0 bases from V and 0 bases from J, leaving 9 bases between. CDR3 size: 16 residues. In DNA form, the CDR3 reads TGTGCCAGCAGTGAAGCTGGCAGACTAGCCAAAAACATTCAGTACTTC. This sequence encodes CASSEAGRLAKNIQYF.

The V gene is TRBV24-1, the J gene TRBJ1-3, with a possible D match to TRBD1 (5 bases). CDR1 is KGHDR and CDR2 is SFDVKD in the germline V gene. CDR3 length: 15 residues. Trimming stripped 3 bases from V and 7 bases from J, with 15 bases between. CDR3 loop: CATSDLQGRSNTIYF. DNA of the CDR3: TGTGCCACCAGTGATCTCCAGGGTCGATCGAACACCATATATTTT.